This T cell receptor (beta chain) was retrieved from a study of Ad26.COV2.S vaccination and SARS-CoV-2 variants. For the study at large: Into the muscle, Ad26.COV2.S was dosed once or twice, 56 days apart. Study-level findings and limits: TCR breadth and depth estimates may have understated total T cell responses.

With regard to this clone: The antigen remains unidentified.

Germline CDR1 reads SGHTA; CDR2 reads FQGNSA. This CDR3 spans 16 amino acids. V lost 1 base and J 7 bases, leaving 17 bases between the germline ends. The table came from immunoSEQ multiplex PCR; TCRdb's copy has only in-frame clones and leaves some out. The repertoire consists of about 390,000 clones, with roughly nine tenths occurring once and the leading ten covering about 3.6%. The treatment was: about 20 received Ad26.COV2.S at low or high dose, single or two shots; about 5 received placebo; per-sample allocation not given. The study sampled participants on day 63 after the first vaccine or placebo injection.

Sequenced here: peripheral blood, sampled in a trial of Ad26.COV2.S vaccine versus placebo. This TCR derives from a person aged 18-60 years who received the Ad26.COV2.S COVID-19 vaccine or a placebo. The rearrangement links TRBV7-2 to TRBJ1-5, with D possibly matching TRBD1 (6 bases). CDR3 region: CASSLGQVEYGQPQHF. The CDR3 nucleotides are TGTGCCAGCAGCTTAGGACAGGTGGAGTATGGGCAGCCCCAGCATTTT.